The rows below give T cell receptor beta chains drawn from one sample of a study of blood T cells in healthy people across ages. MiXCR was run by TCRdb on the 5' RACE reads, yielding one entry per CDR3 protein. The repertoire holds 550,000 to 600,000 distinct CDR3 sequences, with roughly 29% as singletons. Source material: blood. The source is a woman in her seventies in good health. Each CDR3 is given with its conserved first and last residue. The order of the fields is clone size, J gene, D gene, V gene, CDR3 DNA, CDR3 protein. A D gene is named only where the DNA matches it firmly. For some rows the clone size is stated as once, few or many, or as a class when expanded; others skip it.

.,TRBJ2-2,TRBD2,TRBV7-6,TGTGCCTGCAGCTCCCTGTGGGGGGGGGTCTCCGGGGAGCTGTTTTTT,CACSSLWGGVSGELFF
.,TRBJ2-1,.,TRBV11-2,TGTGCCAGCATCAAGGAGAGCTCCTACAATGAGCAGTTCTTC,CASIKESSYNEQFF
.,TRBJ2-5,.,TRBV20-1,TGCAGTGCTAGAGATCGAATCAGGGGGGAAGAGACCCAGTACTTC,CSARDRIRGEETQYF
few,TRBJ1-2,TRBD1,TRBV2,TGTGCCGGTACCGAAGAGGGACAGGGAGTCTACACCTTC,CAGTEEGQGVYTF
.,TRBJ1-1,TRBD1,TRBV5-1,TGCGCCAGCGGTGGGGACAGGGGAGAGAACACTGAAGCTTTCTTT,CASGGDRGENTEAFF
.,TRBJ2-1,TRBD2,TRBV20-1,TGCAGTGCTAGACCGTTAGGCGGGGGACGCAATGAGCAGTTCTTC,CSARPLGGGRNEQFF
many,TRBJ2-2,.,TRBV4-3,TGCGCCAGCAGCCAAGATCCTATTACAGGGCACATTAAGGGCTACGGGGAGCTGTTTTTT,CASSQDPITGHIKGYGELFF
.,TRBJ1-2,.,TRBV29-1,TGCAGCACAGGGACGGACCCTGGTATGGGCTACACCTTC,CSTGTDPGMGYTF
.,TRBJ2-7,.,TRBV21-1,TGTGCCAGCAGCAAAGCGGAGACACGCTCCTACGAGCAGTACTTC,CASSKAETRSYEQYF
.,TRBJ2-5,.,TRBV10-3,TGTGCCATCAGTGAGGGTGCCAGTTGGGCCGAGTACCAAGAGACCCAGTACTTC,CAISEGASWAEYQETQYF
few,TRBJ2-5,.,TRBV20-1,TGCAGTGCTAGAGATCATGTGGGGGCTGGGGAGACCCAGTACTTC,CSARDHVGAGETQYF
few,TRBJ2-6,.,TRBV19,TGTGCCAGTAGGACAGGTAGCTCTGGGGCCAACGTCCTGACTTTC,CASRTGSSGANVLTF
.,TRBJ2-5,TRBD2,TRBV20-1,TGCAGTGCTAGGGGAGGGGCTCAAGAGACCCAGTACTTC,CSARGGAQETQYF
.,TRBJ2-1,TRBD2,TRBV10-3,TGTGCCATCAGTAAGTCGTGGGCTAGCGGGGGTAAGGATGAGCAGTTCTTC,CAISKSWASGGKDEQFF
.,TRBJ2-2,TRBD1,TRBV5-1,TGCGCCAGCAGCTCACAGGGGGCCGCCGGGGAGCTGTTTTTT,CASSSQGAAGELFF
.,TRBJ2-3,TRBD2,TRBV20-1,TGCAGTGCTACGGCTCTGATGTTAGCGGGGGATTTCACAGATACGCAGTATTTT,CSATALMLAGDFTDTQYF
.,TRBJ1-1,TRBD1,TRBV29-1,TGCAGCGTTAGGGAATGGGACAGGGTGAACACTGAAGCTTTCTTT,CSVREWDRVNTEAFF
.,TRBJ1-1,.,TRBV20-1,TGCGGGGGGACGGGGGGCTTCAAGGGAGCTTTCTTT,CGGTGGFKGAFF
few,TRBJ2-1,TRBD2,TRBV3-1,TGTGCCAGCAGCCAAGATAGGCTAGCGGGGGTTTTTAGCTCCTACAATGAGCAGTTCTTC,CASSQDRLAGVFSSYNEQFF
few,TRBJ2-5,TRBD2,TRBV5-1,TGCGCCTGCAGCTTCGCCGCAGCGGGGGCAAAAGAGACCCAGTACTTC,CACSFAAAGAKETQYF
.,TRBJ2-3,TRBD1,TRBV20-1,TGCAGTGCTAAAAATCGACAGGGGGCAGATACGCAGTATTTT,CSAKNRQGADTQYF
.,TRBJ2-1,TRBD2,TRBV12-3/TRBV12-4,TGTGCCAGCAGTTTTGGTGGTCGACGGGGGGGCCTCAATGAGCAGTTCTTC,CASSFGGRRGGLNEQFF
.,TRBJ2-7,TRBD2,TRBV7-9,TGTGCCAGCAGCTCAGCGGGGGGCTACGAGCAGTACTTC,CASSSAGGYEQYF
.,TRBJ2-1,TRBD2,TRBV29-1,TGCAGCCCTCCCCTACTAGCGGGAGCCCTCTCCTACAATGAGCAGTTCTTC,CSPPLLAGALSYNEQFF
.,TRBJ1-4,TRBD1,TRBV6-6,TGTGCCAGCGGCTTCAGGGACAGGGTCGAAAAACTGTTTTTT,CASGFRDRVEKLFF
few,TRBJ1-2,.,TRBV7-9,TGTGCCAGCCGCCTGGAGGGAGATGGCTACACCTTC,CASRLEGDGYTF
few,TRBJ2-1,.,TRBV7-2,TGTGCCAGCAGCAGCTGGGTGGCCCGGATCTTC,CASSSWVARIF
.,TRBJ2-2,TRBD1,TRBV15,TGTGCCACCACCAGGCAGGGGGACACCGGGGAGCTGTTTTTT,CATTRQGDTGELFF
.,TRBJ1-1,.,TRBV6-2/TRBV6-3,TGTGCCAGCAGTTACTCGACAGCCCTTCGGGGTGAAGCTTTCTTT,CASSYSTALRGEAFF
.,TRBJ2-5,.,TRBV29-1,TGCAGCCCATGGTGGGGGGTGGAGACCCAGTACTTC,CSPWWGVETQYF
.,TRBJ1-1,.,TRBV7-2,TGTGCCAGCAGCTTAAAGGGGGGGGGTCATGAAGCTTTCTTT,CASSLKGGGHEAFF
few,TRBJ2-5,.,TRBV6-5,TGTGCCAGCAGCTCTCAGCTAGGGAAGACCCAGTACTTC,CASSSQLGKTQYF
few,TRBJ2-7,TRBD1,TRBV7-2,TGTGCCAGCAGCTTAGTCTCAGGGGGTTACGAGCAGTACTTC,CASSLVSGGYEQYF
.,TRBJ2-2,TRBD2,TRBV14,TGTGCCAGCAGCCGTCTCCCGGGACTAGTAAAAAACGGGGAGCTGTTTTTT,CASSRLPGLVKNGELFF
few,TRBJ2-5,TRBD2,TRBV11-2,TGTGCCAGCAAATCTAGCGGGGGAACCCAAGAGACCCAGTACTTC,CASKSSGGTQETQYF
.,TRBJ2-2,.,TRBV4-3,TGCGCCAGCAGCCTGGGGGGGCCGGTTGGGGAGCTGTTTTTT,CASSLGGPVGELFF
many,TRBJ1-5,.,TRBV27,TGTGCCAGCAGTTTCCAGGATCAGCCCCAGCATTTT,CASSFQDQPQHF
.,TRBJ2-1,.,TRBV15,TGTGCCACCAGCAGTATGGACCCGCGCTCCTACAATGAGCAGTTCTTC,CATSSMDPRSYNEQFF